The 3 T cell receptor beta chains reported below all come from one sample, sequenced in a study of blood T cell repertoires in COVID-19. The repertoire was sequenced with immunoSEQ multiplex PCR; TCRdb's copy has only in-frame clones and lacks some. Found here are 150,000 to 200,000 clones, about 80% of them singletons; the top ten hold approximately 6.9%. Input material: peripheral blood. These receptors were collected from a man between 60 and 75 years old with acute or convalescent COVID-19.

The J gene is TRBJ2-5, the V gene TRBV2; 8 bases fit TRBD1. V was clipped by 6 bases and J by 5 bases; unmatched bases: 11. CDR1 and CDR2 from the germline V gene are SNHLY and FYNNEI. The CDR3 is made up of 15 amino acids. Here the CDR3 reads CASRSRAGGPETQYF. The CDR3 DNA follows: TGTGCCAGCAGATCCCGTGCAGGGGGCCCCGAGACCCAGTACTTC.

This clone was seen ten or more times. V and J are TRBV27 and TRBJ1-1; D not certain. This CDR3 region has 13 residues. The V and J ends lost 7 bases and 5 bases respectively, with 14 bases between them. CDR1 is MNHEY, CDR2 SMNVEV, per germline (reference sequence). Here the CDR3 reads CASILAGGTEAFF. The CDR3 nucleotides are TGTGCCAGCATCCTTGCAGGTGGAACTGAAGCTTTCTTT.

The genes are TRBV3-1 (or the pseudogene TRBV3-2) and TRBJ2-6, with a tentative D call TRBD2 (6 bases). The CDR3 covers 20 residues. CDR1 LGHDT and CDR2 YNNKEL come from the germline V gene (reference sequence). The V end lost 4 bases, the J end lost 0 bases, and 22 bases lay between the germline ends. The CDR3 DNA reads as TGTGCCAGCAGCCTCAATTGGGCTCGAGCGGGTAGCTCTGGGGCCAACGTCCTGACTTTC. Its translation is CASSLNWARAGSSGANVLTF.